These T cell receptor beta chains were read from a single sample in a study of T cell responses to AZD1222 COVID-19 vaccine. Libraries were prepared by immunoSEQ multiplex PCR; TCRdb keeps only in-frame clonotypes and omits some of them. The sample lists 95,000 to 110,000 clones; around 91% were seen once. Sequencing was performed on peripheral blood, taken on day 0 of AZD1222 vaccination. Every receptor here comes from an adult in good health. Each CDR3 is given with its conserved first and last residue. Fields, in order: J gene, D gene, V gene, clone size, CDR3 DNA, CDR3 protein. A D gene is named only where the DNA matches it firmly. Clone size is stated in some rows and not others, as once, few, many or a class when expanded.

TRBJ2-1,TRBD2,TRBV11-2,.,TGTGCCAGCAGCTTAGGCAGCGGGGGGACATACAATGAGCAGTTCTTC,CASSLGSGGTYNEQFF
TRBJ1-1,.,TRBV9,.,TGTGCCAGCAGCGTTGAGAGGGGCACTGAAGCTTTCTTT,CASSVERGTEAFF
TRBJ2-7,TRBD2,TRBV19,once,TGTGCCAGTAGCCCGGGGGGTGGGACGTTCTACGAGCAGTACTTC,CASSPGGGTFYEQYF
TRBJ2-2,TRBD2,TRBV11-3,.,TGTGCCAGCAGCAAAGGGACTAGCGGGGCCGGGACCGGGGAGCTGTTTTTT,CASSKGTSGAGTGELFF
TRBJ2-2,.,TRBV6-5,.,TGTGCCAGCAGTCCGAAAGGAAGTTCCGGGGAGCTGTTTTTT,CASSPKGSSGELFF
TRBJ2-2,.,TRBV9,.,TGTGCCAGCAGCCCCGGACAGAACACCGGGGAGCTGTTTTTT,CASSPGQNTGELFF
TRBJ2-7,.,TRBV3-1/TRBV3-2,.,TGTGCCAGCAGCCAAGAAGTGGACAAGAAGACCTACGAGCAGTACTTC,CASSQEVDKKTYEQYF
TRBJ1-3,.,TRBV6-4,.,TGTGCCAGGGACAGTCCCCTGCGCTCTGGAAACACCATATATTTT,CARDSPLRSGNTIYF
TRBJ1-6,.,TRBV12-3/TRBV12-4,.,TGTGCCAGCGGGGGAACAGGAAATTCACCCCTCCACTTT,CASGGTGNSPLHF
TRBJ1-5,.,TRBV19,.,TGTGCCAGTAGGACAGGTACTAGCAATCAGCCCCAGCATTTT,CASRTGTSNQPQHF
TRBJ1-5,TRBD1,TRBV6-5,.,TGTGCCAGCAGTTACGCGGGACAGTCCAATCAGCCCCAGCATTTT,CASSYAGQSNQPQHF
TRBJ2-1,.,TRBV7-3,.,TGTGCCAGCAGCATGGACAGACGGGAGCAGTTCTTC,CASSMDRREQFF
TRBJ2-7,TRBD2,TRBV27,once,TGTGCCAGCAGCCAATTAGCGGGGGGAAACTACGAGCAGTACTTC,CASSQLAGGNYEQYF
TRBJ2-1,TRBD1,TRBV15,.,TGTGCCACCAGCAGAGATAGTGGGACAGTTTACAATGAGCAGTTCTTC,CATSRDSGTVYNEQFF
TRBJ2-7,.,TRBV7-9,.,TGTGCCAGCAGCTTAATGGGATTCACGCAGTACTTC,CASSLMGFTQYF
TRBJ1-5,.,TRBV19,.,TGTGCCAGTAGAGAAGGGAATCAGCCCCAGCATTTT,CASREGNQPQHF
TRBJ1-4,.,TRBV5-1,.,TGCGCCAGCAGCGCCCAAGACAGCACTCGGGAAAAACTGTTTTTT,CASSAQDSTREKLFF
TRBJ1-1,.,TRBV5-1,.,TGCGCCAGCAGCTTAGAGGGAGGTACTGAAGCTTTCTTT,CASSLEGGTEAFF
TRBJ2-1,.,TRBV2,.,TGTGCCAGCAGTGAGGTGACAGGCTGGGGTGAGCAGTTCTTC,CASSEVTGWGEQFF
TRBJ2-5,TRBD1,TRBV10-1,.,TGCGCCAGCAGTGAAACGGGACAGGGGGCCCAAAACTTC,CASSETGQGAQNF
TRBJ1-1,.,TRBV12-2,.,TGTGCAAGTCACCCTCCAGACACTGAAGCTTTCTTT,CASHPPDTEAFF
TRBJ1-2,.,TRBV14,once,TGTGCCAGCAGCTACAGGGTCGGCTATGGCTACACCTTC,CASSYRVGYGYTF
TRBJ1-4,.,TRBV29-1,once,TGCAGCGTACTTCAGGGCTGGGAAAAACTGTTTTTT,CSVLQGWEKLFF